This T cell receptor (beta chain) was obtained from a study of blood T cell repertoires in COVID-19. Background on the study: PBMCs, B-cell-depleted T cells, or T cells were the source of the cDNA or gDNA that made up the material.

CDR3 size: 14 residues. V gave up 5 bases and J gave up 1 base; unmatched junction bases: 3. Germline V gene sequence: CDR1 SGHTA, CDR2 FQGTGA. TCRdb's copy holds only in-frame clones and misses some; the assay was immunoSEQ multiplex PCR. Among roughly 250,000 clones listed, about 85% were seen once. This clonotype was obtained from a human donor with COVID-19, enrolled during active disease. The donor label of this sample is uncertain. The rearrangement joins TRBV7-3 to TRBJ2-7; 9 positions match TRBD1. Sequencing was performed on peripheral blood. CDR3 DNA sequence: TGTGCCAGCAGCCGGGACAGGGTATCCTACGAGCAGTACTTC. It yields the protein CASSRDRVSYEQYF.